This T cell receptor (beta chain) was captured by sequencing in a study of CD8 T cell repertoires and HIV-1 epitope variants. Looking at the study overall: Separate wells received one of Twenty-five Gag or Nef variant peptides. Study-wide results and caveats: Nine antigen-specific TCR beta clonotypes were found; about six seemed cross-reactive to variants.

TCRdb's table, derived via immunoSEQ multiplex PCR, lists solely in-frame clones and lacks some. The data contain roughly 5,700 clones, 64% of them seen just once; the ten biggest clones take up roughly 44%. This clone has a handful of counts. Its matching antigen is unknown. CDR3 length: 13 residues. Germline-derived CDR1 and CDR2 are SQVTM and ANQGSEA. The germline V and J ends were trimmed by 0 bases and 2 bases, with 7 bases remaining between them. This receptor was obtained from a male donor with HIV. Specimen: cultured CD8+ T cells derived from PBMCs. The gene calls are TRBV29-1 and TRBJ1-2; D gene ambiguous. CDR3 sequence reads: CSVEDPLNYGYTF. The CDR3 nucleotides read TGCAGCGTTGAAGATCCCCTCAACTATGGCTACACCTTC. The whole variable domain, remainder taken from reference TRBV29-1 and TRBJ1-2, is SAVISQKPSRDICQRGTSLTIQCQVDSQVTMMFWYRQQPGQSLTLIATANQGSEATYESGFVIDKFPISRPNLTFSTLTVSNMSPEDSSIYLCSVEDPLNYGYTFGSGTRLTVV.